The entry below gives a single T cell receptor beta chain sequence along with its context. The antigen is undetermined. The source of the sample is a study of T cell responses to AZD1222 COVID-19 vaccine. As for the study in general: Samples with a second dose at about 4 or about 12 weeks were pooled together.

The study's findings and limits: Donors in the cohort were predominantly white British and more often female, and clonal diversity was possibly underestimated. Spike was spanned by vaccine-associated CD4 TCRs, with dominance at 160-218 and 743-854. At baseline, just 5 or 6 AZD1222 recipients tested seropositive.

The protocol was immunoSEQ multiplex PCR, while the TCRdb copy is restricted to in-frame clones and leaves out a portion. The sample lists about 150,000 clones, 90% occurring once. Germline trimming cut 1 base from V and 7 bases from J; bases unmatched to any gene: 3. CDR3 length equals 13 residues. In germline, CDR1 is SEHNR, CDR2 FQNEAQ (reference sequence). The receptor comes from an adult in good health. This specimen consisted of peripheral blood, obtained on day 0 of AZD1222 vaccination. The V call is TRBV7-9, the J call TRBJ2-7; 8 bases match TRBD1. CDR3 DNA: TGTGCCAGCAGCTTAGGGGGACAGGTTGAGCAGTACTTC. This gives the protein CASSLGGQVEQYF. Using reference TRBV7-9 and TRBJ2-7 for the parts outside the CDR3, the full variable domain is DTGVSQNPRHKITKRGQNVTFRCDPISEHNRLYWYRQTLGQGPEFLTYFQNEAQLEKSRLLSDRFSAERPKGSFSTLEIQRTEQGDSAMYLCASSLGGQVEQYFGPGTRLTVT.